Shown below are 24 T cell receptor beta chains from a single sample sequenced in a study of blood T cell repertoires in COVID-19 (dated by TCRdb to the early 2020s). The library relied on the immunoSEQ multiplex PCR assay. As stored in TCRdb, this immuneACCESS dataset retains in-frame rearrangements with V and J assigned. A fraction of the clones does not appear; measured against another copy, unresolved V genes explain less than half of the discrepancy, and the remainder lacks a known reason. The sample yields approximately 200,000 clones; about 88% were counted once. The ten largest clonotypes hold approximately 2.9% of the sample. The specimen sequenced was peripheral blood. All receptors derive from a woman between 25 and 40 years old with active or convalescent COVID-19.

The J gene is TRBJ1-2, the V gene TRBV5-1; 12 nucleotides agree with TRBD1. The V gene's germline CDR1 is SGHRS and CDR2 YFSETQ. The CDR3 sequence is 14 residues long. V dropped 4 bases and J dropped 6; count of bases not matched to a gene: 4. The CDR3 spells CASSPGQGANGYTF. DNA of the CDR3: TGCGCCAGCAGCCCGGGACAGGGGGCGAATGGCTACACCTTC.

The V gene is TRBV27, the J gene TRBJ1-3; D not certain. Germline lookup yields CDR1 MNHEY and CDR2 SMNVEV (reference sequence). CDR3 size: 14 residues. The V and J ends lost 6 bases and 0 bases respectively, with 9 bases between them. For the CDR3, the DNA is TGTGCCAGCAGCCCAACTGACTCTGGAAACACCATATATTTT. It codes for CASSPTDSGNTIYF.

This chain uses TRBV6-1 with TRBJ1-5; 8 bases align to TRBD1. Germline trimming cut 4 bases from V and 0 bases from J; bases unmatched to any gene: 5. This CDR3 spans 16 amino acids. Germline assignment: CDR1 MNHNS and CDR2 SASEGT. CDR3 in DNA: TGTGCCAGCAGTGTCAGGACAGGGTATAGCAATCAGCCCCAGCATTTT. It encodes CASSVRTGYSNQPQHF.

The chain links TRBV18 to TRBJ2-2; D unclear. The CDR3 covers 14 residues. V was pared by 2 bases and J by 7 bases, with 11 bases between. Germline CDR1 and CDR2: KGHSH and LQKENI. CDR3 in DNA: TGTGCCAGCTCACCATACAAAGTTGGCGGGGAGCTGTTTTTT. It is translated as CASSPYKVGGELFF.

The chain employs TRBV9 and TRBJ1-5, with D unclear. CDR1 is SGDLS, CDR2 YYNGEE, per germline. The CDR3 covers 13 residues. V was cut by 0 bases and J by 3 bases, with 4 bases left in between. The CDR3 loop reads CASSVDTNQPQHF. The CDR3, as DNA: TGTGCCAGCAGCGTAGACACCAATCAGCCCCAGCATTTT. Full variable domain (remainder filled in from reference TRBV9 and TRBJ1-5): DSGVTQTPKHLITATGQRVTLRCSPRSGDLSVYWYQQSLDQGLQFLIQYYNGEERAKGNILERFSAQQFPDLHSELNLSSLELGDSALYFCASSVDTNQPQHFGDGTRLSIL.

This sequence joins TRBV10-3 and TRBJ2-3; a possible D gene is TRBD2 (6 bases). Germline CDR1 reads ENHRY; CDR2 reads SYGVKD. The CDR3 is made up of 17 amino acids. V lost 10 bases and J 4 bases, leaving 27 bases between the germline ends. CDR3 in DNA: TGTGCCACCACAGGAGATGGAGGGGAAAATGGGTCAGATACGCAGTATTTT. This encodes CATTGDGGENGSDTQYF.

The chain uses TRBV10-1 and TRBJ1-1, with D unresolved. The ends were cut back, 3 bases at V and 4 bases at J, with 12 bases in the middle. The CDR3 runs 14 residues. From germline, CDR1 is WNHNN and CDR2 SYGVQD (reference sequence). DNA of the CDR3: TGCGCCAGCAGTGAAATTCGGGTCCCCACTGAAGCTTTCTTT. The encoded protein is CASSEIRVPTEAFF.

This chain connects TRBV7-2 to TRBJ2-3, with TRBD1 identical over 9 bases. V trimming: 0 bases; J trimming: 3 bases; junction bases outside the gene matches: 1. Germline loops: CDR1 SGHTA, CDR2 FQGNSA. This CDR3 has 15 residues. This CDR3 is CASSLAGTGTDTQYF. CDR3 nucleotide sequence: TGTGCCAGCAGCTTAGCCGGGACAGGGACAGATACGCAGTATTTT.

The V gene is TRBV9, the J gene TRBJ1-2; 8 positions match TRBD1. The CDR3 totals 14 residues. J gave up 8 bases and V 3 bases, and 9 bases lay outside the gene matches. Germline V gene lookup returns CDR1 SGDLS and CDR2 YYNGEE. CDR3 coding DNA: TGTGCCAGCAGCGGTATACAGGGGGAGAGGGGCTACACCTTC. As protein: CASSGIQGERGYTF. The entire variable domain, with the rest obtained from reference TRBV9 and TRBJ1-2, is as follows: DSGVTQTPKHLITATGQRVTLRCSPRSGDLSVYWYQQSLDQGLQFLIQYYNGEERAKGNILERFSAQQFPDLHSELNLSSLELGDSALYFCASSGIQGERGYTFGSGTRLTVV.

This chain links TRBV29-1 with TRBJ2-7, with TRBD2 matching over 11 bases. The V segment lost 4 bases and the J segment 1 base; nucleotides outside the gene matches: 6. CDR1 and CDR2 from the germline V gene are SQVTM and ANQGSEA. The CDR3 contains 15 residues. CDR3: CSVGLAGFPSYEQYF. CDR3 DNA sequence: TGCAGCGTTGGACTAGCGGGATTCCCTTCCTACGAGCAGTACTTC.

This chain joins TRBV27 and TRBJ2-1, with D possibly TRBD2 on 7 matching bases. CDR1 is MNHEY and CDR2 is SMNVEV in the germline V gene (reference sequence). The CDR3 runs 15 residues. V gave up 2 bases and J gave up 10 bases, with 18 bases separating them. In DNA form, the CDR3 reads TGTGCCAGCAGTTTACTGTGGGGGGGCCTATACGAGCAGTTCTTC. Residues: CASSLLWGGLYEQFF.

The chain is built from TRBV6-5 and TRBJ2-3; D ambiguous. This CDR3 is built from 12 residues. Germline CDR1 is MNHEY and CDR2 is SVGAGI. Trimming left V 7 bases short and J 0 bases short, with 5 bases between. As DNA, the CDR3 is TGTGCCAGCAATCCAAGCACAGATACGCAGTATTTT. This gives the protein CASNPSTDTQYF.

This clone was seen just once. This chain links TRBV11-2 with TRBJ1-1; 7 bases fit TRBD1. The V gene end was trimmed by 5 bases and the J gene end by 14 bases; junction bases not matched to a gene: 14. The germline V gene encodes CDR1 SGHAT and CDR2 FQNNGV. This CDR3 is built from 13 residues. CDR3 sequence (DNA): TGTGCCAGCAGCCGAGACAGGGTGGAGGTAGGGTTCTTT. Translation: CASSRDRVEVGFF.

This sequence joins TRBV2 and TRBJ2-2; TRBD1 matches 8 bases. Germline loops: CDR1 SNHLY, CDR2 FYNNEI. The CDR3 runs to 14 residues. V gave up 5 bases and J gave up 7 bases; unmatched junction bases: 6. CDR3 coding DNA: TGTGCCAGCAGTCGGACAGGGAGAAGCGGGGAGCTGTTTTTT. Its translation: CASSRTGRSGELFF. The full variable domain, rest sourced from reference TRBV2 and TRBJ2-2, is EPEVTQTPSHQVTQMGQEVILRCVPISNHLYFYWYRQILGQKVEFLVSFYNNEISEKSEIFDDQFSVERPDGSNFTLKIRSTKLEDSAMYFCASSRTGRSGELFFGEGSRLTVL.

CDR3 sequence (DNA): TGTGCCAGCAGCCAAGACCCGGACAGGGATGACTATGGCTACACCTTC. Its translation: CASSQDPDRDDYGYTF. The rearrangement uses TRBV3-1 (or the pseudogene TRBV3-2) and TRBJ1-2; 8 bases map to TRBD1. Germline trimming cut 0 bases from V and 3 bases from J; bases unmatched to any gene: 6. Germline V gene lookup returns CDR1 LGHDT and CDR2 YNNKEL (reference sequence). The CDR3 is 16 amino acids.

V is TRBV5-5 and J is TRBJ1-4, with 7 bases identical to TRBD1. Trimming removed 4 bases from V and 4 bases from J; junction bases left unmatched: 4. CDR1 is SGHKS, CDR2 YYEKEE, per germline (reference sequence). The CDR3 covers 14 residues. CDR3: CASSTGQYNEKLFF. CDR3 DNA: TGTGCCAGCAGCACGGGACAGTATAATGAAAAACTGTTTTTT.

The rearrangement links TRBV15 to TRBJ2-1, with 10 bases that match TRBD2. The CDR3 is 19 amino acids. J was trimmed by 1 base and V by 0 bases; bases with no gene match: 9. From germline, CDR1 is LNHNV and CDR2 YYDKDF (reference sequence). CDR3 sequence: CATSRERSGGPKSYNEQFF. The CDR3 bases are TGTGCCACCAGCAGAGAGCGTAGCGGGGGGCCTAAATCCTACAATGAGCAGTTCTTC.

In its sample, this clone was seen once. The junction shows a germline mismatch at one end, possibly a read error. CDR3 sequence: CATSSRANEKLFF. The CDR3 DNA reads as TGTGCCACCAGCAGCAGGGCTAATGAAAAACTTTTTTTT. The chain carries TRBV15 and TRBJ1-4; D may be TRBD1 (5 bases). The CDR3 loop spans 13 amino acids. Germline CDR1 and CDR2: LNHNV and YYDKDF (reference sequence). The variable domain in full, with the rest retrieved from reference TRBV15 and TRBJ1-4, is DAMVIQNPRYQVTQFGKPVTLSCSQTLNHNVMYWYQQKSSQAPKLLFHYYDKDFNNEADTPDNFQSRRPNTSFCFLDIRSPGLGDTAMYLCATSSRANEKLFFGSGTQLSVL.

The chain uses TRBV11-2 and TRBJ1-2; unclear D gene. Germline CDR1 is SGHAT and CDR2 is FQNNGV. Trimming cost V 0 bases and J 8 bases, with 7 bases left between them. The length of the CDR3 is 12 residues. CDR3 loop: CASSLDHWGYTF. CDR3 in DNA: TGTGCCAGCAGCTTAGACCACTGGGGCTACACCTTC. The variable domain in full, completed from reference TRBV11-2 and TRBJ1-2, reads EAGVAQSPRYKIIEKRQSVAFWCNPISGHATLYWYQQILGQGPKLLIQFQNNGVVDDSQLPKDRFSAERLKGVDSTLKIQPAKLEDSAVYLCASSLDHWGYTFGSGTRLTVV.

This rearrangement joins TRBV7-6 to TRBJ2-1; TRBD2 might be the D (6 bases). The ends were cut back, 1 base at V and 6 bases at J, with 10 bases in the middle. CDR1 SGHVS and CDR2 FNYEAQ come from the germline V gene. The CDR3 runs 14 residues. The CDR3 is CASSLVPSVNEQFF. CDR3 bases: TGTGCCAGCAGCTTAGTGCCTAGCGTCAATGAGCAGTTCTTC.

The genes are TRBV19 and TRBJ1-2; D remains unclear. This CDR3 comprises 15 residues. Germline V gene data show CDR1 as LNHDA and CDR2 as SQIVND (reference sequence). V was clipped by 3 bases and J by 7 bases, with 18 bases between them. The CDR3 spells CASSILPPAGSGYTF. CDR3 DNA: TGTGCCAGTAGTATTCTCCCACCGGCGGGTAGTGGCTACACCTTC.

Only one count was recorded for this clone. The CDR3 DNA reads TGCGCCAGCAGCCAAGAAGGGCAGGGTATTTTCGTGAACACTGAAGCTTTCTTT. Protein: CASSQEGQGIFVNTEAFF. The chain recombines TRBV4-1 with TRBJ1-1; tentatively, D is TRBD1 (5 bases). The CDR3 covers 18 residues. Germline-derived CDR1 and CDR2 are MGHRA and YSYEKL. V lost 0 bases to trimming and J lost 0 bases, with 17 bases between them.

The chain links TRBV6-5 to TRBJ1-3, with 7 bases that match TRBD1. Germline CDR1 MNHEY, CDR2 SVGAGI. This CDR3 is 15 amino acids long. The J segment lost 6 bases and the V segment lost 2 bases, leaving 7 bases of the junction unmatched. CDR3 DNA sequence: TGTGCCAGCAGTTACGCCAGACAGGGACTAAACACCATATATTTT. Its translation: CASSYARQGLNTIYF.

This clone showed up just once. The chain employs TRBV6-1 and TRBJ2-3, with 11 bases identical to TRBD1. Germline V lookup: CDR1 MNHNS, CDR2 SASEGT. The V gene end was trimmed by 4 bases and the J gene end by 8 bases; junction bases not matched to a gene: 11. The CDR3 runs to 16 residues. CDR3 sequence reads: CASSVPGTGGPGTQYF. DNA of the CDR3: TGTGCCAGCAGTGTCCCCGGGACAGGGGGTCCAGGTACGCAGTATTTT.